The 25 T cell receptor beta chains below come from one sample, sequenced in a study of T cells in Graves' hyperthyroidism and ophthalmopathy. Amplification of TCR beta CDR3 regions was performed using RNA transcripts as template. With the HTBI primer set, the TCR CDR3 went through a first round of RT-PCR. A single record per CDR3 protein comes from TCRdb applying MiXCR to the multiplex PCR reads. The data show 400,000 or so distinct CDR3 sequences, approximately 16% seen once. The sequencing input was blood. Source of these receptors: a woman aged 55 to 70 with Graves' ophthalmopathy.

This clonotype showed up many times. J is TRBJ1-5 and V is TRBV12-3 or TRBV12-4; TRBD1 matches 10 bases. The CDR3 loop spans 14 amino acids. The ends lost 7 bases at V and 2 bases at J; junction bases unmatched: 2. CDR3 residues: CASKGTGGNQPQHF. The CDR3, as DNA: TGTGCCAGCAAAGGGACAGGGGGCAATCAGCCCCAGCATTTT.

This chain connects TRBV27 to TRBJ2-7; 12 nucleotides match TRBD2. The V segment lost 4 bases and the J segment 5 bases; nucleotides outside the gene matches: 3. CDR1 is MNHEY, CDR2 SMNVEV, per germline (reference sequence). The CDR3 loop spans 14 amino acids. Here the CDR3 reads CASSWTSGIDEQYF. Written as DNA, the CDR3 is TGTGCCAGCAGTTGGACTAGCGGGATTGACGAGCAGTACTTC.

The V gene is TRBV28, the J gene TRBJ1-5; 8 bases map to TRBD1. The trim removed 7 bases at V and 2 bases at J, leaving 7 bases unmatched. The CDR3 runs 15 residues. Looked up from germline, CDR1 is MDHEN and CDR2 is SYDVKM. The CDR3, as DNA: TGTGCCAGCATTGGGACAGGACCGGGCAATCAGCCCCAGCATTTT. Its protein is CASIGTGPGNQPQHF.

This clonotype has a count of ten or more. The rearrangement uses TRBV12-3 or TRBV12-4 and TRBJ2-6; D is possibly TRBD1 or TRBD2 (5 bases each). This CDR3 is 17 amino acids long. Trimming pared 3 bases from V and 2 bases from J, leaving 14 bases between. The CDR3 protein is CASSLGVNTAGANVLTF. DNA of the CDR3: TGTGCCAGCAGTTTGGGGGTAAACACGGCTGGGGCCAACGTCCTGACTTTC.

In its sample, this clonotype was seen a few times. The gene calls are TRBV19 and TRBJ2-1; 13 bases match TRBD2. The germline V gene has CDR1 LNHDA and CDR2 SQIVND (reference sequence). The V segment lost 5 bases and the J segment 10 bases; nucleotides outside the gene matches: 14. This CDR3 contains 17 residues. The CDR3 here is CASSARTSGSFKEEQFF. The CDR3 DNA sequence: TGTGCCAGTAGTGCCAGGACTAGCGGGAGTTTTAAGGAAGAGCAGTTCTTC.

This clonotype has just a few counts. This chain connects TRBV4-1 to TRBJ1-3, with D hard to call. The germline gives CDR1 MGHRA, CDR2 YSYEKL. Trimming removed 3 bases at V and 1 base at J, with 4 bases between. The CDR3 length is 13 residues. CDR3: CASSQASGNTIYF. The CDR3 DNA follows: TGCGCCAGCAGCCAGGCTTCTGGAAACACCATATATTTT.

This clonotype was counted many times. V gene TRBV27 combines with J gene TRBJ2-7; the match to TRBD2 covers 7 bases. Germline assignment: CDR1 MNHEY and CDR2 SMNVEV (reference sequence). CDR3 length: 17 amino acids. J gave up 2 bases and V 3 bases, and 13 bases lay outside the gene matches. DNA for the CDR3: TGTGCCAGCAGTTTCGAGAAGAGCGGGAACCAGCCCTACGAGCAGTACTTC. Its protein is CASSFEKSGNQPYEQYF.

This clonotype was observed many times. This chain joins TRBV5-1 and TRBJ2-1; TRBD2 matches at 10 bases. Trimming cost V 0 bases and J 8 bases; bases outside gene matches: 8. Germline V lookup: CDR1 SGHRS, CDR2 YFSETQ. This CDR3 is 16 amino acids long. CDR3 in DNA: TGCGCCAGCAGCTTGGTAGCGGGAGGTGCCGGGTATGAGCAGTTCTTC. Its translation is CASSLVAGGAGYEQFF.

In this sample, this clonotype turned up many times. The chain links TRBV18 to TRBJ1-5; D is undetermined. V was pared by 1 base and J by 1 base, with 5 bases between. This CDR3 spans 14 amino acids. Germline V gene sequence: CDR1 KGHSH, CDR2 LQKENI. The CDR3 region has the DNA TGTGCCAGCTCACCACAGACCAGCAATCAGCCCCAGCATTTT. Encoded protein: CASSPQTSNQPQHF.

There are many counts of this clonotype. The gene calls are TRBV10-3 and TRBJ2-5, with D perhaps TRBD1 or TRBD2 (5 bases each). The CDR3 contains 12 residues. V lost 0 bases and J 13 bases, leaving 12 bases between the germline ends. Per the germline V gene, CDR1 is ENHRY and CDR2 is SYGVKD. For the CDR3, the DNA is TGTGCCATCAGTGAGTCGAAGGGACCCGGGTACTTC. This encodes CAISESKGPGYF.

CDR3 sequence: CAGGGPPDYEQYF. In nucleotides, the CDR3 is TGTGCCGGGGGGGGGCCTCCGGACTACGAGCAGTACTTC. The J gene is TRBJ2-7, the V gene TRBV10-3; perhaps TRBD2 as D (7 bases). V shed 11 bases and J shed 3 bases, with 17 bases lying between them. CDR3 length: 13 amino acids. Germline assignment: CDR1 ENHRY and CDR2 SYGVKD.

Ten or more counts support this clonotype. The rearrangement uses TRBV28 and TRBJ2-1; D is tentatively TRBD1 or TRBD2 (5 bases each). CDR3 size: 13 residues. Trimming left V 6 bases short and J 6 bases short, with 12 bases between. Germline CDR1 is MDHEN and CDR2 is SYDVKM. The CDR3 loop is CASSLGPPNEQFF. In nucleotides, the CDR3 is TGTGCCAGCAGCCTGGGACCTCCCAATGAGCAGTTCTTC.

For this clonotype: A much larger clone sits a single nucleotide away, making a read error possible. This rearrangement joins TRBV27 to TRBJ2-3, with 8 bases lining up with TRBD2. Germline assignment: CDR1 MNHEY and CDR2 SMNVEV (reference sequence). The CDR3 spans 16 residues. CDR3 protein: CTSSLSGRVGTDTQYF. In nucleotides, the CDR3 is TGTACCAGCAGTTTATCCGGGAGGGTTGGCACAGATACGCAGTATTTT.

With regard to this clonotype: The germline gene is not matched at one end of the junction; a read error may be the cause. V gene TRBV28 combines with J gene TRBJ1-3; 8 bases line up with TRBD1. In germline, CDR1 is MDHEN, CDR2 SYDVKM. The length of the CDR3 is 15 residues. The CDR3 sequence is CASSSDAGGGNAIYF. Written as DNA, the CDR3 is TGTGCCAGCAGTTCCGACGCAGGGGGCGGAAACGCCATATATTTT. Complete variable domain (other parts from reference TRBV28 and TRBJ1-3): DVKVTQSSRYLVKRTGEKVFLECVQDMDHENMFWYRQDPGLGLRLIYFSYDVKMKEKGDIPEGYSVSREKKERFSLILESASTNQTSMYLCASSSDAGGGNAIYFGEGSWLTVV.

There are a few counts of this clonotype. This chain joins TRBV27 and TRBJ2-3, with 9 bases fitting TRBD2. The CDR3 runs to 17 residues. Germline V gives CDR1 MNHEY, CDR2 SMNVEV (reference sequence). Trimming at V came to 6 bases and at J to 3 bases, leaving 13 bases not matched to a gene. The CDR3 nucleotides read TGTGCCAGCAGCAACCACCGGGCGGGAGGGGGGACAGATACGCAGTATTTT. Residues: CASSNHRAGGGTDTQYF.

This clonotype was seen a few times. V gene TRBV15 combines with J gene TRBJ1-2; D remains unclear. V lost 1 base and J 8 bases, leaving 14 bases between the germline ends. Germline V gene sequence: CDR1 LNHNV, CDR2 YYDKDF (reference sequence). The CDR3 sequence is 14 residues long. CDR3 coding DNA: TGTGCCACCAGCAGAGCCTTGCGGCAGGACGGCTACACCTTC. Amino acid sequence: CATSRALRQDGYTF.

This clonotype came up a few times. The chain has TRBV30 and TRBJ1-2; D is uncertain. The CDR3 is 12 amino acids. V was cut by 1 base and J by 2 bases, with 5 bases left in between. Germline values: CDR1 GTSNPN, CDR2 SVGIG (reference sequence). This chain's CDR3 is CAWSGENYGYTF. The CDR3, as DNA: TGTGCCTGGAGTGGGGAAAACTATGGCTACACCTTC.

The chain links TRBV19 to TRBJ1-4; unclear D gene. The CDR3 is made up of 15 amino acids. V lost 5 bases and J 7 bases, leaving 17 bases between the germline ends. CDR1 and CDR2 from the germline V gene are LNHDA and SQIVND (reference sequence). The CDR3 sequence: CASSAGLPKGEKLFF. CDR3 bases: TGTGCCAGTAGTGCGGGTCTCCCGAAGGGTGAAAAACTGTTTTTT.

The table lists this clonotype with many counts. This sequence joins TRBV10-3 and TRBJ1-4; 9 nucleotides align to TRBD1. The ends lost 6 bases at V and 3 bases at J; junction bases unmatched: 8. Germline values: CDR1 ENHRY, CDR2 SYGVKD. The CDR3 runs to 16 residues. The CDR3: CAISLGQGQANEKLFF. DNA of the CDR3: TGTGCCATCAGCTTAGGACAGGGGCAAGCTAATGAAAAACTGTTTTTT.

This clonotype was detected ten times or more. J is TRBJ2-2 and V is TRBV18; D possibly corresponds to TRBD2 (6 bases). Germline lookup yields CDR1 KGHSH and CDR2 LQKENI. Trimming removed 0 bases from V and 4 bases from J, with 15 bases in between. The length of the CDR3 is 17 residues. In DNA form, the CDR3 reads TGTGCCAGCTCACCACCAGGCGCCCCGCGGGGCACCGGGGAGCTGTTTTTT. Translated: CASSPPGAPRGTGELFF.

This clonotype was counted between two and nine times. The CDR3 is CASSYSGLKETQYF. The CDR3 DNA reads TGTGCCAGCAGTTACTCAGGCTTAAAAGAGACCCAGTACTTC. The chain carries TRBV6-5 and TRBJ2-5; D is uncertain. This CDR3 contains 14 residues. Trimming stripped 0 bases from V and 3 bases from J, with 8 bases between. Germline V gene sequence: CDR1 MNHEY, CDR2 SVGAGI.

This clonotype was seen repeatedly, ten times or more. The CDR3 loop reads CASSPIRQETQYF. The CDR3 nucleotides read TGTGCCAGCTCACCAATCCGACAAGAGACCCAGTACTTC. The V gene is TRBV18, the J gene TRBJ2-5; D gene unclear. The V end was cut by 2 bases, the J end by 2 bases, with 6 bases between. This CDR3 region has 13 residues. Germline CDR1 is KGHSH and CDR2 is LQKENI.

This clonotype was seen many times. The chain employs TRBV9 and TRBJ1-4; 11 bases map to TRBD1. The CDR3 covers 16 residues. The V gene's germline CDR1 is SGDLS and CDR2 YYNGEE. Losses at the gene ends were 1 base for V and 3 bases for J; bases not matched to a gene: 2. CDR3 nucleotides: TGTGCCAGCAGCGTATCGGGACAGGGGGCTAATGAAAAACTGTTTTTT. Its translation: CASSVSGQGANEKLFF.

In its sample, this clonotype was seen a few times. The CDR3 protein is CASKGQGSFEQYF. CDR3 nucleotides: TGTGCCAGCAAGGGACAGGGTAGTTTCGAGCAGTACTTC. This sequence joins TRBV12-3 or TRBV12-4 and TRBJ2-7; TRBD1 agrees at 9 bases. This CDR3 is 13 amino acids long. V lost 7 bases and J lost 6; bases outside the gene matches: 7.

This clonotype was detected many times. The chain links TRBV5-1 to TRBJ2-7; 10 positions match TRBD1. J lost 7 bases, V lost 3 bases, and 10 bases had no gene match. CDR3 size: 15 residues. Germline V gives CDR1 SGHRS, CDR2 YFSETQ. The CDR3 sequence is CASSSLRTGGFEQYF. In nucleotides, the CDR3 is TGCGCCAGCAGCTCCTTACGGACAGGGGGTTTTGAGCAGTACTTC.